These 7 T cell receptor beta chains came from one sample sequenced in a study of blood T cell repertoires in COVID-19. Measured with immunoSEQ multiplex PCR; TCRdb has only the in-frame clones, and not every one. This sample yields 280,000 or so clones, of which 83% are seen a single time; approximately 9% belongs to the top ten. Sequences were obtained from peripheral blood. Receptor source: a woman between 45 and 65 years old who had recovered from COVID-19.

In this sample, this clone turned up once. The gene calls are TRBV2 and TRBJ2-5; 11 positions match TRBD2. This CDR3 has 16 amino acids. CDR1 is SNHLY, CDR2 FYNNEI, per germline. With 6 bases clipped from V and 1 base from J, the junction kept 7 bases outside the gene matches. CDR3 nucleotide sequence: TGTGCCAGCAGATACCTAGCGGGGGGCTCCCAAGAGACCCAGTACTTC. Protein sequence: CASRYLAGGSQETQYF.

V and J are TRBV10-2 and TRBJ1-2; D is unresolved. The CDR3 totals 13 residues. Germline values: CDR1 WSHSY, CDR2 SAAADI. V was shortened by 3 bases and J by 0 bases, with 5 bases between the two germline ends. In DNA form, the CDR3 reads TGCGCCAGCAGTGACGGAGCTAACTATGGCTACACCTTC. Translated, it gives CASSDGANYGYTF.

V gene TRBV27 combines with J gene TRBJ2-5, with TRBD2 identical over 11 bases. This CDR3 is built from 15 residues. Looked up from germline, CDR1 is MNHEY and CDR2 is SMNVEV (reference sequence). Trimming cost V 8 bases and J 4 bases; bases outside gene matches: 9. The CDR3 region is CASGFSGRAGETQYF. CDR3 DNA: TGTGCCAGCGGGTTTAGCGGGAGGGCCGGAGAGACCCAGTACTTC.

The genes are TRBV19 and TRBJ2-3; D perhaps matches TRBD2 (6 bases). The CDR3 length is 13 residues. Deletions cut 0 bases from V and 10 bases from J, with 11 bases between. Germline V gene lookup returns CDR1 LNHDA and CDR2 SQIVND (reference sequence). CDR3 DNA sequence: TGTGCCAGTAGTATAGATCAGCTAGCGTCGCAGTATTTT. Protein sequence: CASSIDQLASQYF.

The CDR3 bases are TGCGCCAGCAGCCAAGTGCGGGTCGGGGGGGCCTCTGAGCAGTTCTTC. Its translation: CASSQVRVGGASEQFF. This chain uses TRBV4-3 with TRBJ2-1; TRBD2 matches at 8 bases. CDR1 and CDR2 from the germline V gene are LGHNA and YSLEER. This CDR3 is built from 16 residues. The trim removed 1 base at V and 9 bases at J, leaving 11 bases unmatched.

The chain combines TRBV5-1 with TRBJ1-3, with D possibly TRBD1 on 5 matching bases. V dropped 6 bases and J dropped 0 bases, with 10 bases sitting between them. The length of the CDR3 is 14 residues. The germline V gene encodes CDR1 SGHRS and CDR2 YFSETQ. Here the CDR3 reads CASMEGSSGNTIYF. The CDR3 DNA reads TGCGCCAGCATGGAGGGGAGCTCTGGAAACACCATATATTTT.

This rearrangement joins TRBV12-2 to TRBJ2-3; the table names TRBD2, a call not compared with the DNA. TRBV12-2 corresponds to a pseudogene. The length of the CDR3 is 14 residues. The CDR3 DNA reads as TGTGCAAGTCGCCCCCTGGAGACCACAGATACGCAGTATTTT. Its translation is CASRPLETTDTQYF.